The 24 T cell receptor beta chains in this list originate from one sample, sequenced in a study of monozygotic twins with inflammatory bowel disease. TCRdb re-called the 5' RACE reads and gives one entry per CDR3 protein, without DNA. The listing contains approximately 400,000 distinct CDR3 sequences. Sequencing used blood. The receptor source for this set is a human donor with ulcerative colitis or Crohn's disease, or a healthy co-twin of an affected twin (not recorded which).

V usage is TRBV7-3 and J usage is TRBJ2-3; TCRdb outputs TRBD2, but without DNA this stays unchecked. Per the germline V gene, CDR1 is SGHTA and CDR2 is FQGTGA. This CDR3 is 14 amino acids long. CDR3 in amino acids: CASSLGLGADTQYF.

The V and J genes are TRBV5-1 and TRBJ2-2; the TCRdb D gene call, TRBD1, has no DNA to confirm it. The germline CDR1 and CDR2 sequences are SGHRS and YFSETQ. This CDR3 has 14 residues. CDR3 region: CASSFNGGTGELFF.

J is TRBJ2-3 and V is TRBV7-9; the D call of TRBD2 rests on TCRdb alone, since no DNA is present to check it. CDR1 SEHNR and CDR2 FQNEAQ come from the germline V gene (reference sequence). This CDR3 has 17 residues. The CDR3 sequence is CASSLGRTGGPTDTQYF.

The chain combines TRBV6-2 or TRBV6-3 with TRBJ2-1; lacking DNA, the TRBD1 call made by TCRdb goes unchecked. CDR1 and CDR2 (germline): MNHEY, SVGEGT. The CDR3 contains 14 residues. This chain's CDR3 is CASIPGGGNNEQFF.

The J gene is TRBJ1-1, the V gene TRBV21-1. TRBV21-1 is shown as a pseudogene. The CDR3 runs 15 residues. This CDR3 reads CASSKAPGGQLEAFF.

J is TRBJ1-2 and V is TRBV7-2; TCRdb outputs TRBD1, but without DNA this stays unchecked. The germline V gene has CDR1 SGHTA and CDR2 FQGNSA. The CDR3 runs 13 residues. CDR3 protein: CASSPLRDRALSF.

The gene calls are TRBV20-1 and TRBJ2-3; the TCRdb D gene call, TRBD1, has no DNA to confirm it. The CDR3 covers 18 residues. Germline values: CDR1 DFQATT, CDR2 SNEGSKA (reference sequence). This CDR3 is CSARETGVPVALSDTQYF.

The V gene is TRBV6-2 or TRBV6-3, the J gene TRBJ2-3; the D call from TCRdb, TRBD2, cannot be confirmed without DNA. This CDR3 comprises 15 residues. CDR1 and CDR2 (germline): MNHEY, SVGEGT. This CDR3 is CASSYSGGATDTQYF.

The chain has TRBV19 and TRBJ2-1. The CDR3 runs to 14 residues. Germline V gene lookup returns CDR1 LNHDA and CDR2 SQIVND (reference sequence). CDR3 sequence: CASSFDYSRNEQFF.

The chain links TRBV11-1 to TRBJ2-1; TCRdb returns TRBD2, unconfirmable since there is no DNA. The germline V gene encodes CDR1 SGHAT and CDR2 FQDESV (reference sequence). This CDR3 region has 16 residues. CDR3 sequence reads: CASSYTLAGGINEQFF.

J is TRBJ1-1 and V is TRBV5-1; TCRdb gives TRBD1 as the D gene, but with no DNA this cannot be confirmed. The CDR3 is 14 residues long. Germline CDR1 is SGHRS and CDR2 is YFSETQ. CDR3 amino acids: CASSLPLVPPEAFF.

The V and J genes are TRBV6-2 or TRBV6-3 and TRBJ2-7. Germline V gives CDR1 MNHEY, CDR2 SVGEGT. The CDR3 sequence is 11 residues long. The CDR3 spells CASCLVGEQYF.

The chain carries TRBV5-1 and TRBJ2-1; the TCRdb D gene call, TRBD1, has no DNA to confirm it. This CDR3 has 15 residues. Germline CDR1 reads SGHRS; CDR2 reads YFSETQ. The CDR3 protein is CASSFDRDRRNEQFF.

The chain combines TRBV7-6 with TRBJ1-4; TCRdb reports TRBD1, a call that lacks DNA to check it against. This CDR3 is 19 amino acids long. Germline-derived CDR1 and CDR2 are SGHVS and FNYEAQ. The CDR3 loop reads CASSLIGQGAGATNEKLFF. Filled out from reference TRBV7-6 and TRBJ1-4, the complete variable domain reads GAGVSQSPRYKVTKRGQDVALRCDPISGHVSLYWYRQALGQGPEFLTYFNYEAQQDKSGLPNDRFSAERPEGSISTLTIQRTEQRDSAMYRCASSLIGQGAGATNEKLFFGSGTQLSVL.

The chain uses TRBV5-1 and TRBJ2-3; there is no DNA to check the TCRdb D call of TRBD2. The germline gives CDR1 SGHRS, CDR2 YFSETQ. The length of the CDR3 is 16 residues. CDR3 sequence: CASSLASPRSTDTQYF.

The chain uses TRBV29-1 and TRBJ2-5; TCRdb calls TRBD1, which cannot be checked without DNA. Germline V gene lookup returns CDR1 SQVTM and CDR2 ANQGSEA. The CDR3 sequence is 17 residues long. The CDR3: CSVEVLGQGGLQETQYF.

The rearrangement uses TRBV29-1 and TRBJ1-5; TCRdb's D call of TRBD1 is untestable without DNA. CDR1 and CDR2 from the germline V gene are SQVTM and ANQGSEA. CDR3 length: 14 amino acids. The CDR3 is CSVASGASNQPQHF. The whole variable domain, filled in from reference TRBV29-1 and TRBJ1-5, reads SAVISQKPSRDICQRGTSLTIQCQVDSQVTMMFWYRQQPGQSLTLIATANQGSEATYESGFVIDKFPISRPNLTFSTLTVSNMSPEDSSIYLCSVASGASNQPQHFGDGTRLSIL.

The rearrangement joins TRBV20-1 to TRBJ2-3; TCRdb outputs TRBD2, but without DNA this stays unchecked. The CDR3 runs 14 residues. CDR1 is DFQATT, CDR2 SNEGSKA, per germline (reference sequence). CDR3 residues: CSVERGGFTDTQYF.

This chain uses TRBV21-1 with TRBJ2-3; no DNA is available, so the TRBD2 call from TCRdb remains unchecked. TRBV21-1 is noted as a pseudogene. This CDR3 comprises 16 residues. The CDR3 reads CASSKGRTGGPDTQYF.

The J gene is TRBJ2-1, the V gene TRBV11-2; TCRdb's D call, TRBD2, is unchecked because there is no DNA. The CDR3 is made up of 15 amino acids. Germline V gene lookup returns CDR1 SGHAT and CDR2 FQNNGV. The CDR3 is CASSLGLAGGQKQFF.

The CDR3 loop reads CSAPPGQGVGGYTF. The rearrangement joins TRBV20-1 to TRBJ1-2; the D call from TCRdb, TRBD1, cannot be confirmed without DNA. Germline-derived CDR1 and CDR2 are DFQATT and SNEGSKA (reference sequence). This CDR3 comprises 14 residues.

The V gene is TRBV18, the J gene TRBJ1-1. Looked up from germline, CDR1 is KGHSH and CDR2 is LQKENI. The CDR3 length is 14 residues. This chain's CDR3 is CASSPSSRNTEAFF.

J is TRBJ2-3 and V is TRBV7-3; the TCRdb D gene call, TRBD2, has no DNA to confirm it. The CDR3 totals 14 residues. Germline CDR1 is SGHTA and CDR2 is FQGTGA. The CDR3: CASSLRGPTDTQYF.

The rearrangement links TRBV6-5 to TRBJ2-4. Germline V gene data show CDR1 as MNHEY and CDR2 as SVGAGI. The CDR3 contains 15 residues. The CDR3 region is CASSLGLRDKNIQYF.